The sample holds one count of the clone carrying this T cell receptor (beta chain). Its antigen is as yet unknown. This sample is part of a study of a mutant IDH1 vaccine in newly diagnosed glioma. Findings of the study overall: A vaccine-induced immune response developed in roughly 93% of the patients.

Time point noted: week 23, last vaccination. Doses comprised 300 ug of mutant IDH1 20-mer peptide each, plus topical imiquimod. Patients carried new grade 3 or 4 IDH1-mutant astrocytomas lacking nuclear ATRX. This CDR3 has 14 amino acids. Germline CDR1 reads SGHRS; CDR2 reads YFSETQ. Trimming cost V 0 bases and J 2 bases; bases outside gene matches: 2. TCRdb's copy holds only in-frame clones and misses some; the assay was immunoSEQ multiplex PCR. The sample carries about 38,000 clones, about four fifths recorded once. The specimen comprised PBMCs, sampled from a glioma patient whose treatment included an IDH1 peptide vaccine. The source is a man aged 40-50 years with glioma. This rearrangement joins TRBV5-1 to TRBJ2-7; 7 bases agree with TRBD2. In nucleotides, the CDR3 is TGCGCCAGCAGCTTGGCGGCGGGGGCCTACGAGCAGTACTTC. Protein product: CASSLAAGAYEQYF.